These 5 T cell receptor beta chains were sequenced from one sample in a study of identical twins. TCRdb ran MiXCR on the 5' RACE reads and lists one entry per CDR3 protein. The sample has roughly 350,000 distinct CDR3 sequences; roughly 9% are singletons. Sequenced: naive T cells sorted from blood. The receptors here all came from a woman in her 50s in good health.

This chain links TRBV7-9 with TRBJ1-6; no clear D. Between the trimmed V and J ends, which lost 1 base and 9 bases, there was a span of 16 bases. Germline CDR1 SEHNR, CDR2 FQNEAQ (reference sequence). The CDR3 length is 16 residues. CDR3 residues: CASSLGRRTGSSPLHF. The CDR3 nucleotides are TGTGCCAGCAGCTTAGGGCGTCGGACGGGGAGTTCACCCCTCCACTTT.

The V gene is TRBV27, the J gene TRBJ2-1; D not certain. Trimming stripped 7 bases from V and 3 bases from J, with 25 bases between. CDR1 is MNHEY and CDR2 is SMNVEV in the germline V gene (reference sequence). This CDR3 has 18 amino acids. The CDR3 DNA reads as TGTGCCAGCAATGAAGGTTGGGGAAACCCATCTCGCTACAATGAGCAGTTCTTC. Encoded protein: CASNEGWGNPSRYNEQFF.

This clonotype was seen ten or more times. The chain combines TRBV9 with TRBJ1-4; D is undetermined. In germline, CDR1 is SGDLS, CDR2 YYNGEE. The CDR3 is 12 amino acids. Trimming left V 4 bases short and J 8 bases short, with 9 bases between. This CDR3 reads CASSQTGEKLFF. The CDR3 DNA is TGTGCCAGCAGCCAGACCGGGGAAAAACTGTTTTTT.

This clonotype has more than one count but fewer than ten. The chain recombines TRBV12-3 or TRBV12-4 with TRBJ1-1; D call uncertain. This CDR3 has 11 residues. Trimming stripped 7 bases from V and 1 base from J, with 4 bases between. This CDR3 reads CASKQNTEAFF. The CDR3 bases are TGTGCCAGCAAACAGAACACTGAAGCTTTCTTT.

This clonotype was recorded at least ten times. The chain links TRBV3-1 to TRBJ2-3; D gene uncertain. Germline lookup yields CDR1 LGHDT and CDR2 YNNKEL (reference sequence). This CDR3 region has 15 residues. Trimming left V 1 base short and J 2 bases short, with 10 bases between. Written as DNA, the CDR3 is TGTGCCAGCAGCCAAGTTCCAACAGCCACAGATACGCAGTATTTT. Protein sequence: CASSQVPTATDTQYF.